This TCR beta chain emerged from a study of shared clonotypes between healthy human individuals. About the study: A couple of women and three men aged 18 to 49 served as donors. There were three CD4 naive, three CD4 memory, two CD8 naive and one CD8 memory plates per donor. General observations from the study: A handful of donors shared about 5% of their naive CD4 clonotypes. Depth of sequencing was expected to influence donor clonotype sharing.

The CDR3 is 12 residues long. Germline V gives CDR1 SQVTM, CDR2 ANQGSEA. Trimming took 3 bases from V and 0 from J, leaving 6 bases between them. Data came from immunoSEQ multiplex PCR; TCRdb stores just in-frame clones and leaves some out. The sample records under 750,000 clones, 55% to 75% being singletons. Concerning this clone itself: Antigen specificity is unknown.

Sequencing was done on a sample of memory CD4+ T cells sorted from blood. Subset reported: CD45RA-negative fraction. The chain joins TRBV29-1 to TRBJ2-7; no firm D call. The sequence was obtained from a woman under 40 in good health. CDR3 sequence (DNA): TGCAGCGTTGATTTGGGCTCCTACGAGCAGTACTTC. This gives the protein CSVDLGSYEQYF.